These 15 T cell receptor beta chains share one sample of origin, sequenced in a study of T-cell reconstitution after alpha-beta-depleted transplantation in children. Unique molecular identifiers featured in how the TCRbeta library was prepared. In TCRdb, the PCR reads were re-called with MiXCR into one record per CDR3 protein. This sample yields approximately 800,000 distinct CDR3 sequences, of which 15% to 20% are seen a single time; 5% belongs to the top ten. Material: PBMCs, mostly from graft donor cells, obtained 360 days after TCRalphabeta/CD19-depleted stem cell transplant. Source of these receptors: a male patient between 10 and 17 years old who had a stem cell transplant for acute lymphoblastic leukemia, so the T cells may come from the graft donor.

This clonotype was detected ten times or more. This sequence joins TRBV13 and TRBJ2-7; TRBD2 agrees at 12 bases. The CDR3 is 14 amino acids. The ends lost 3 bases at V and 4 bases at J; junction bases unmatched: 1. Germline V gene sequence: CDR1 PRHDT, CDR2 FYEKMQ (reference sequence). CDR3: CASSFLAGGYEQYF. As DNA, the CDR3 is TGTGCCAGCAGCTTCCTAGCGGGAGGGTACGAGCAGTACTTC. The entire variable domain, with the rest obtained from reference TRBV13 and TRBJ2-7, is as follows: AAGVIQSPRHLIKEKRETATLKCYPIPRHDTVYWYQQGPGQDPQFLISFYEKMQSDKGSIPDRFSAQQFSDYHSELNMSSLELGDSALYFCASSFLAGGYEQYFGPGTRLTVT.

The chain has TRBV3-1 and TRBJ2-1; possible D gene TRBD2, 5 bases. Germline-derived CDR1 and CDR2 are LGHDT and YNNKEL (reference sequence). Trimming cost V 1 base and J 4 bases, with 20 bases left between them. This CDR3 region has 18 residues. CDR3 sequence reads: CASSQGRPSRASYNEQFF. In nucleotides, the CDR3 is TGTGCCAGCAGCCAAGGGAGACCCTCGCGGGCGAGTTACAATGAGCAGTTCTTC.

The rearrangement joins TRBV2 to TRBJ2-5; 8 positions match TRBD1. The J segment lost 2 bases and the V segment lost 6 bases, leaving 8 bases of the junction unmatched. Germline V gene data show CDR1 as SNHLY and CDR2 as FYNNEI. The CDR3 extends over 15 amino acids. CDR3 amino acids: CASRDPGQAQETQYF. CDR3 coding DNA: TGTGCCAGCAGGGACCCGGGACAGGCACAAGAGACCCAGTACTTC.

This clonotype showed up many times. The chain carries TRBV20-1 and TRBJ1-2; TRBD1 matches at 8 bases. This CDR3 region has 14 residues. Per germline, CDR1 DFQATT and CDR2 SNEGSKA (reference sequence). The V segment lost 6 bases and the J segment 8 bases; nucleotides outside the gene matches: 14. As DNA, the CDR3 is TGCAGTGCCGACATGGAACAGGGGGTTTGGGGCTACACCTTC. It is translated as CSADMEQGVWGYTF.

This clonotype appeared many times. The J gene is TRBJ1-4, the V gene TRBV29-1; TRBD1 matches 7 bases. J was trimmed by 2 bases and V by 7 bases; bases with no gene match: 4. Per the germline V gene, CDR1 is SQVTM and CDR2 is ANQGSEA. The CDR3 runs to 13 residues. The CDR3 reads CSATGATNEKLFF. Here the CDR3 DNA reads TGCAGCGCAACAGGGGCCACTAATGAAAAACTGTTTTTT.

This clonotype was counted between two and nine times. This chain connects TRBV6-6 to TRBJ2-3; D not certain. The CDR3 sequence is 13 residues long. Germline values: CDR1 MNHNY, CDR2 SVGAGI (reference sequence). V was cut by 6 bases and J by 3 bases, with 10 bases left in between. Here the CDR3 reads CASRSAATDTQYF. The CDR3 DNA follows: TGTGCCAGCAGGTCCGCGGCAACAGATACGCAGTATTTT.

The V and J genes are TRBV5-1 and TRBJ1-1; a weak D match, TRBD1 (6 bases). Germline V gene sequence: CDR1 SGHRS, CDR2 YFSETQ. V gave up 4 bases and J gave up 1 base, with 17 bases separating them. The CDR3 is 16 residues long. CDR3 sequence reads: CASSPQGSTANTEAFF. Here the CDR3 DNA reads TGCGCCAGCAGCCCACAGGGTAGCACTGCGAACACTGAAGCTTTCTTT. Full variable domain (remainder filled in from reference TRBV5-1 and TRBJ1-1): KAGVTQTPRYLIKTRGQQVTLSCSPISGHRSVSWYQQTPGQGLQFLFEYFSETQRNKGNFPGRFSGRQFSNSRSEMNVSTLELGDSALYLCASSPQGSTANTEAFFGQGTRLTVV.

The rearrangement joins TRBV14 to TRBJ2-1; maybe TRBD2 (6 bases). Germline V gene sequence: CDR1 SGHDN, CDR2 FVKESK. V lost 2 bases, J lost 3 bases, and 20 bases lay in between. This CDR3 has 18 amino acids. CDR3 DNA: TGTGCCAGCAGCCAAAGGGTCGACGGGAGAGGGATCTACAATGAGCAGTTCTTC. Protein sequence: CASSQRVDGRGIYNEQFF.

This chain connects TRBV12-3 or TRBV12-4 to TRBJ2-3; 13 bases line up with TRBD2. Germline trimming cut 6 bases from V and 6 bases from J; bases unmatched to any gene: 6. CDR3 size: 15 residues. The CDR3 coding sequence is TGTGCCAGCAGCCGGACTAGCGGGAGCGTCGATACGCAGTATTTT. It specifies CASSRTSGSVDTQYF.

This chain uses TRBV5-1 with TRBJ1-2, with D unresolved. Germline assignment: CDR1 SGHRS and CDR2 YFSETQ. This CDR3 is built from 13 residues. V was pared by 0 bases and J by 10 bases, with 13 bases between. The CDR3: CASSLEADLYYTF. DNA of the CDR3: TGCGCCAGCAGCTTGGAGGCAGACCTCTACTACACCTTC.

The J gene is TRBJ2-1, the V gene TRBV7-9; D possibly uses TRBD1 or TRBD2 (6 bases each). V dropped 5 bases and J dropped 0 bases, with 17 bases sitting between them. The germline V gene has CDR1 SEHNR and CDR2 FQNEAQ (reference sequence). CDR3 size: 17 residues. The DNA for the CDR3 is TGTGCCAGCAGCCACCAGGGGCGGGACTTCTCCTACAATGAGCAGTTCTTC. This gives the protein CASSHQGRDFSYNEQFF.

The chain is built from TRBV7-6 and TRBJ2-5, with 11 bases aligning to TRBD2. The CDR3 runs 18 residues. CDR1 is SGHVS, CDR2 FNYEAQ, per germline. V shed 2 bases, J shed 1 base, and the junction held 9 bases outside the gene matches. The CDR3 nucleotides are TGTGCCAGCAGCTTATTGGGACTAGCGGAGGGATTCCAAGAGACCCAGTACTTC. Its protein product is CASSLLGLAEGFQETQYF.

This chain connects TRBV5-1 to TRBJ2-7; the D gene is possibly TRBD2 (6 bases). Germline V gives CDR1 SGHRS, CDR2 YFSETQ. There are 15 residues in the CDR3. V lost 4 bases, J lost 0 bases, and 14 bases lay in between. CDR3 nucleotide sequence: TGCGCCAGCAGCATCCGGGACTCAAGCTCCTACGAGCAGTACTTC. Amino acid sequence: CASSIRDSSSYEQYF. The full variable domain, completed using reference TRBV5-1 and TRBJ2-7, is KAGVTQTPRYLIKTRGQQVTLSCSPISGHRSVSWYQQTPGQGLQFLFEYFSETQRNKGNFPGRFSGRQFSNSRSEMNVSTLELGDSALYLCASSIRDSSSYEQYFGPGTRLTVT.

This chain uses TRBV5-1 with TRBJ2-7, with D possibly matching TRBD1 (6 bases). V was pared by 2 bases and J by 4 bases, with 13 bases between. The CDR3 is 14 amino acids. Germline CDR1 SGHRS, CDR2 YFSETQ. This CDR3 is CASSFTATGYEQYF. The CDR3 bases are TGCGCCAGCAGCTTCACTGCGACAGGATACGAGCAGTACTTC.

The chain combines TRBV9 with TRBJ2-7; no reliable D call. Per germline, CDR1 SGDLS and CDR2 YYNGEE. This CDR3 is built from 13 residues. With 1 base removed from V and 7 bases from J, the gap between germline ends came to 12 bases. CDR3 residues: CASSVLPSVEQYF. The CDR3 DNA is TGTGCCAGCAGCGTATTACCCAGCGTGGAGCAGTACTTC. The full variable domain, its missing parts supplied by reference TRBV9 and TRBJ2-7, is DSGVTQTPKHLITATGQRVTLRCSPRSGDLSVYWYQQSLDQGLQFLIQYYNGEERAKGNILERFSAQQFPDLHSELNLSSLELGDSALYFCASSVLPSVEQYFGPGTRLTVT.